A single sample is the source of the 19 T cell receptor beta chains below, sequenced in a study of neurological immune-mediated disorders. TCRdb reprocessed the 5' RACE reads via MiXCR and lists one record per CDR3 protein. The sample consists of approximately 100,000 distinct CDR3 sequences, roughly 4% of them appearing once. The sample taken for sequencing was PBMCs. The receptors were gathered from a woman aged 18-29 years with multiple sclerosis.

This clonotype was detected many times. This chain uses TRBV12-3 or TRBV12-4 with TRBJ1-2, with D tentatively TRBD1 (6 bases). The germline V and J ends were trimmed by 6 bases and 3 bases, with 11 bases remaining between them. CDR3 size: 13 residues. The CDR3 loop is CASSTTGHYGYTF. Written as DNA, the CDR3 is TGTGCCAGCAGCACTACAGGGCACTATGGCTACACCTTC.

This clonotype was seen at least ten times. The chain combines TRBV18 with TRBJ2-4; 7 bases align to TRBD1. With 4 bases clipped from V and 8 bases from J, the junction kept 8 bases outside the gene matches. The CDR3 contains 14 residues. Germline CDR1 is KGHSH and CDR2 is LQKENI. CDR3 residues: CASSRRDSPDIQYF. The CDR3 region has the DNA TGTGCCAGCTCACGCCGGGACAGTCCGGACATTCAGTACTTC.

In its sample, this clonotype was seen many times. The CDR3 reads CASNNRGNTEAFF. CDR3 bases: TGTGCCAGCAACAACAGGGGGAATACTGAAGCTTTCTTT. The chain employs TRBV6-2 or TRBV6-3 and TRBJ1-1; 8 bases map to TRBD1. Unmatched junction bases numbered 6, after V lost 7 bases and J lost 5 bases. In germline, CDR1 is MNHEY, CDR2 SVGEGT. CDR3 length: 13 residues.

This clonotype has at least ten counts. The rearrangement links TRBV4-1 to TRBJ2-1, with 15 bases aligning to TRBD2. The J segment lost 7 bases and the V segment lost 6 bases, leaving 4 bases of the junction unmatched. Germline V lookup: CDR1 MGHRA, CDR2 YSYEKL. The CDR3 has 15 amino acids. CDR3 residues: CASRRTSGGANEQFF. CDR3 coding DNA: TGCGCCAGCAGGCGGACTAGCGGGGGGGCAAATGAGCAGTTCTTC.

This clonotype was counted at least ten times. Written as DNA, the CDR3 is TGTGCCAGCAGCGCCACCGCCGGGGGTAGCACAGATACGCAGTATTTT. This gives the protein CASSATAGGSTDTQYF. V usage is TRBV7-6 and J usage is TRBJ2-3; D is possibly TRBD2 (6 bases). Trimming stripped 5 bases from V and 0 bases from J, with 15 bases between. The CDR3 covers 16 residues. The germline CDR1 and CDR2 sequences are SGHVS and FNYEAQ.

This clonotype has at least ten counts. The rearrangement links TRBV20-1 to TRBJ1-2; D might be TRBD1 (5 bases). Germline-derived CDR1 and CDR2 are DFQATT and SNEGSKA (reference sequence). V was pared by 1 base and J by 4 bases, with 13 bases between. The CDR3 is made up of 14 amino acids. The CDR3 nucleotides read TGCAGTGCTAGAGGGGTGGGGCAGTCCTATGGCTACACCTTC. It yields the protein CSARGVGQSYGYTF.

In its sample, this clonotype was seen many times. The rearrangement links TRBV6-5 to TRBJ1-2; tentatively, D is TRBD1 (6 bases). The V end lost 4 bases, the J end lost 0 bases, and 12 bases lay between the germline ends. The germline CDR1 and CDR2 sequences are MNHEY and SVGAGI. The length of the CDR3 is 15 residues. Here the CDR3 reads CASSSQGFTNYGYTF. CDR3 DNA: TGTGCCAGCAGTTCCCAGGGGTTCACTAACTATGGCTACACCTTC.

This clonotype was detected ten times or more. As DNA, the CDR3 is TGCGCCAGCAGCCTTGGACAGGGGAGGAACACCTTC. Translating it yields CASSLGQGRNTF. The chain recombines TRBV4-1 with TRBJ1-2; 9 bases agree with TRBD1. Germline loops: CDR1 MGHRA, CDR2 YSYEKL. This CDR3 region has 12 residues. V lost 4 bases and J lost 12; bases outside the gene matches: 6.

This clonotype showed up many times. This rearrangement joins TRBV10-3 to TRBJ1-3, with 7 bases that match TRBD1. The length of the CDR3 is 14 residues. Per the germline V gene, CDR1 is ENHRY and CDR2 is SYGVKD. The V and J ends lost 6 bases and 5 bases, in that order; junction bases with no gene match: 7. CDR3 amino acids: CAISTGEKRNTIYF. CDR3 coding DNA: TGTGCCATCAGCACAGGGGAAAAGAGAAACACCATATATTTT.

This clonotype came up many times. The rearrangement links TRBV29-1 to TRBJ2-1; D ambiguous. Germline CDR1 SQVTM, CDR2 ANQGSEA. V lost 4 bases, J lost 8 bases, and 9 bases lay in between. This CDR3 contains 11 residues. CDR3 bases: TGCAGCGTTGTTCAGATGTATGAGCAGTTCTTC. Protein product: CSVVQMYEQFF.

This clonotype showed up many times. In DNA, the CDR3 is TGCAGCGTTGCACTCCGGCTGAGCTATGGCTACACCTTC. This codes for CSVALRLSYGYTF. J is TRBJ1-2 and V is TRBV29-1; unclear D gene. The V end was cut by 4 bases, the J end by 4 bases, with 13 bases between. The CDR3 is 13 residues long. Germline assignment: CDR1 SQVTM and CDR2 ANQGSEA.

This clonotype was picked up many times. CDR3 region: CSAPYPGTSGRNEQFF. CDR3 DNA sequence: TGCAGTGCTCCTTACCCCGGGACTAGCGGGAGGAATGAGCAGTTCTTC. The chain employs TRBV20-1 and TRBJ2-1, with 15 bases that match TRBD2. This CDR3 has 16 residues. Germline V CDR1 and CDR2: DFQATT, SNEGSKA (reference sequence). V lost 5 bases to trimming and J lost 7 bases; unmatched junction nucleotides: 9.

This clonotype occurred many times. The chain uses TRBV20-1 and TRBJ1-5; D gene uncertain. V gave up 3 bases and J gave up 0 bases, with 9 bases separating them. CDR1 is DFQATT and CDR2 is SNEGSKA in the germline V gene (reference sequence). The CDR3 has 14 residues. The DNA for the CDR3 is TGCAGTGCTAGTCCCACAGATAGCAATCAGCCCCAGCATTTT. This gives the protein CSASPTDSNQPQHF.

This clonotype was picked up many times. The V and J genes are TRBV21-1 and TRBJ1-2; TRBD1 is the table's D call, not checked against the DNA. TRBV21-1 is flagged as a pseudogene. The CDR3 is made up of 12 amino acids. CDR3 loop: CASSKGGYGYTF. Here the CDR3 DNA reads TGTGCCAGCAGCAAGGGCGGCTATGGCTACACCTTC.

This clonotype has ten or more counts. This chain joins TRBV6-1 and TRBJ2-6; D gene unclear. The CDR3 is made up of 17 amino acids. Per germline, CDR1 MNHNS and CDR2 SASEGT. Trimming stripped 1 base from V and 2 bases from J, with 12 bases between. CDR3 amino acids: CASSEGDSRTGANVLTF. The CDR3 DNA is TGTGCCAGCAGTGAAGGCGATTCAAGGACTGGGGCCAACGTCCTGACTTTC.

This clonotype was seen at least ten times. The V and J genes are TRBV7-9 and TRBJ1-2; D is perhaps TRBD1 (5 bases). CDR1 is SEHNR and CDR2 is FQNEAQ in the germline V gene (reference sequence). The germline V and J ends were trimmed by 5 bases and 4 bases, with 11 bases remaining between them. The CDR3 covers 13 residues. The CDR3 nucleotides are TGTGCCAGCAGCCTGGACACTTTCTATGGCTACACCTTC. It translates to CASSLDTFYGYTF.

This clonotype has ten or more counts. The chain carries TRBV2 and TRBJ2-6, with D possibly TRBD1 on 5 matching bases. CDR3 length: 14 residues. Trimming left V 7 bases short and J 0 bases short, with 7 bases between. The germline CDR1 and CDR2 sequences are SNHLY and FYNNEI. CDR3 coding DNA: TGTGCCAGCAAGGACATCTCTGGGGCCAACGTCCTGACTTTC. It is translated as CASKDISGANVLTF.

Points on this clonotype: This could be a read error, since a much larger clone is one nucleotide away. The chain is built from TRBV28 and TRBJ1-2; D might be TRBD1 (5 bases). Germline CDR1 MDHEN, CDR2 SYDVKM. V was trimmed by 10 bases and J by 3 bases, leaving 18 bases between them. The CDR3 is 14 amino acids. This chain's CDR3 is CATGSGKGYYGYTF. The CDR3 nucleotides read TGTGCCACCGGGTCCGGAAAGGGGTACTATGGCTACACCTTC.

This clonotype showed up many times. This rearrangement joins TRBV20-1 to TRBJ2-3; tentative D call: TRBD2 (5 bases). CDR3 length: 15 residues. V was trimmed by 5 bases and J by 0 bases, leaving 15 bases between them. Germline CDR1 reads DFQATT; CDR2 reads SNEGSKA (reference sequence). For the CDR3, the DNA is TGCAGTGCTCACTCTCGGCGGACTAGCACAGATACGCAGTATTTT. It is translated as CSAHSRRTSTDTQYF.